This T cell receptor (beta chain) originates from a study of identical twins. The study's findings and limits: Monozygotic twin pairs showed more out-of-frame TCR alpha sharing than models estimated.

Unique molecular identifiers were present on the cDNA, which also gained a universal primer site by template switching. From the 5' RACE reads, TCRdb called clonotypes with MiXCR, one entry per CDR3 protein. The sample lists hundreds of thousands of distinct CDR3 sequences, under 25% occurring once. From germline, CDR1 is MNHNS and CDR2 SASEGT. Germline trimming cut 6 bases from V and 4 bases from J; bases unmatched to any gene: 4. The CDR3 length is 14 residues. Points on this clonotype: Its antigen is currently unknown.

The same sample was also studied in work on yellow fever vaccine responses in identical twins.

This receptor was obtained from a woman under 30 in good health. The sequenced sample was CD4+ T cells sorted from blood. The rearrangement joins TRBV6-1 to TRBJ1-4; 8 bases are shared with TRBD1. CDR3 sequence (DNA): TGTGCCAGCAGCCGGGACAGGCTTAATGAAAAACTGTTTTTT. It encodes CASSRDRLNEKLFF.